The source of this T cell receptor beta chain is a study of T cells in tuberculosis. For the study at large: T cells were selected with CD1B tetramers loaded with glucose monomycolate. Whole-study results and caveats: The TCR-beta difference was not significant; alpha differences partly reflected length. A GMM-specific repertoire classifier reached approximately 84% accuracy, AUROC around 0.87.

Stated time point: new active TB diagnosis, blood taken before or within 7 days of starting treatment. Positive smear microscopy and/or M. tuberculosis culture confirmed active disease. Generated by immunoSEQ multiplex PCR, the TCRdb table keeps only in-frame clones and is missing some. The data hold around 33,000 clones, with about 91% observed a single time. About this clone: Its specificity is unknown.

After removal of 2 bases from V and 0 bases from J, the junction contained 5 bases not matched to a gene. The CDR3 is 17 residues long. Germline CDR1 reads MGHRA; CDR2 reads YSYEKL. The source is an adult with tuberculosis. Some clones in this sample may be carry-over from other donors' samples. The specimen comprised PBMCs, sampled at tuberculosis diagnosis. The chain employs TRBV4-1 and TRBJ2-4; TRBD1 aligns across 9 bases. CDR3 coding DNA: TGCGCCAGCAGCCAATCTCCGGGACAGGGAGCCAAAAACATTCAGTACTTC. Encoded protein: CASSQSPGQGAKNIQYF.